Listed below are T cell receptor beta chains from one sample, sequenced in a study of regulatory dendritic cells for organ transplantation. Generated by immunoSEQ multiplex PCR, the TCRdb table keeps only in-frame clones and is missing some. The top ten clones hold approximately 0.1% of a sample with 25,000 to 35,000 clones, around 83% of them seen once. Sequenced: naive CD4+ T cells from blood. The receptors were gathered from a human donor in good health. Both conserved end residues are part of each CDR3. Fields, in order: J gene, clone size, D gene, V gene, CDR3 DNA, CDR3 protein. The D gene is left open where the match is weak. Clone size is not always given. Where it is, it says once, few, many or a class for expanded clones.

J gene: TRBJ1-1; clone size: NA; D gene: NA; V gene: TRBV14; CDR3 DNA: TGTGCCAGCAGCCAAGGCATCGACTTAGCCGAAGCTTTCTTT; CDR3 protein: CASSQGIDLAEAFF
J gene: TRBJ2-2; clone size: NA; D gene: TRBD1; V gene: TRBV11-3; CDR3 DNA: TGTGCCAGCAGCTCCGGGACAGGGGCCGGGGAGCTGTTTTTT; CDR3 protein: CASSSGTGAGELFF
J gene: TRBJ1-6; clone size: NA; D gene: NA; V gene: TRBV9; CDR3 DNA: TGTGCCAGCAGCGTAGTTCGGGATTCACCCCTCCACTTT; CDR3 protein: CASSVVRDSPLHF
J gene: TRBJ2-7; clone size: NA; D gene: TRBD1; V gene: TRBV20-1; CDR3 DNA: TGCAGTGCTGACAGGGGGAGCGAGCAGTACTTC; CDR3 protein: CSADRGSEQYF
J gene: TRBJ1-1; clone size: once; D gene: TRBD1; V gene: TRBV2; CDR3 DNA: TGTGCCAGCAGTGCACAGGGGGCCGGGACTGAAGCTTTCTTT; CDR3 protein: CASSAQGAGTEAFF
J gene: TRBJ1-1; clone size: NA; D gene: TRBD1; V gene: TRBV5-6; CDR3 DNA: TGTGCCAGCAGCTTGTGGGGCCAGGGGGAGACTGAAGCTTTCTTT; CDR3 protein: CASSLWGQGETEAFF
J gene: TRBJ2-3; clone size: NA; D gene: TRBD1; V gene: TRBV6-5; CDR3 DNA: TGTGCCAGCAGTTTCGGCAGGGGGGATACGCAGTATTTT; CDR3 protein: CASSFGRGDTQYF
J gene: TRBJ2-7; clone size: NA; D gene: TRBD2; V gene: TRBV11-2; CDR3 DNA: TGTGCCAGCAGCTTAGCGGCGCGGGGGGGCTCCTACGAGCAGTACTTC; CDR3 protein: CASSLAARGGSYEQYF
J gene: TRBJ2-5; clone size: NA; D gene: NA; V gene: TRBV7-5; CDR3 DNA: TGTGCCAGAAGCTCGGACAGGCGAAACCCCCAAGAGACCCAGTACTTC; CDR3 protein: CARSSDRRNPQETQYF
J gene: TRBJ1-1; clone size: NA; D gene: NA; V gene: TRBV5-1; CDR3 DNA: TGCGCCAGCAAGTCCCAGGGTGACACTGAAGCTTTCTTT; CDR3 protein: CASKSQGDTEAFF
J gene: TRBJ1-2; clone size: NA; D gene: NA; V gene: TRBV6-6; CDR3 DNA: TGTGCCAGCAGTTACTCTCGGGGTGATAACTATGGCTACACCTTC; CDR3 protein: CASSYSRGDNYGYTF
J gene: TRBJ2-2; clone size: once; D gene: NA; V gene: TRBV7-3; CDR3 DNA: TGTGCCAGCAGTCCCTCACAGGGGAGGGGGGAGCTGTTTTTT; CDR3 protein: CASSPSQGRGELFF
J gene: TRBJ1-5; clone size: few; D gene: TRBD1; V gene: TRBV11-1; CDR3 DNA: TGTGCCAGCTTGAGACAGGGACCTCGACCCGGTCAGCCCCAGCATTTT; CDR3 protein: CASLRQGPRPGQPQHF
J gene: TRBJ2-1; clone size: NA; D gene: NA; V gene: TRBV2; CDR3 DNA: TGTGCCAGCATGACGGGTACCTTCGATGAGCAGTTCTTC; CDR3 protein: CASMTGTFDEQFF
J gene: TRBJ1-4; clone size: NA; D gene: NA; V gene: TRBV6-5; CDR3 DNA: TGTGCCAGCAGGGACACGGGGGCTAATGAAAAACTGTTTTTT; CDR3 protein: CASRDTGANEKLFF
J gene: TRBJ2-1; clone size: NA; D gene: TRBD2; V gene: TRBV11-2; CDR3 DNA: TGTGCCAGCAGGTTTCCGGGACTAGCGGCCGTCAATGAGCAGTTCTTC; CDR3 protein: CASRFPGLAAVNEQFF
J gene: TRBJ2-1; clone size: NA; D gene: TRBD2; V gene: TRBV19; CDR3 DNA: TGTGCCAGTAGGGCGAGCGGGGGGCTGTGGGAGCAGTTCTTC; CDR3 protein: CASRASGGLWEQFF
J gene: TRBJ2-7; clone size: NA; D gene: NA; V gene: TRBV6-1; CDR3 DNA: TGTGCCAGCAGTGTTACTTTAGGGGCCTACGAGCAGTACTTC; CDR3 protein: CASSVTLGAYEQYF
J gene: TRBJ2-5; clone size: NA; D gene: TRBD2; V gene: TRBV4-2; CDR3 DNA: TGTGCCAGCAGCCAAGGGGGGGGGTCCTTGTACCAAGAGACCCAGTACTTC; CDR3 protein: CASSQGGGSLYQETQYF
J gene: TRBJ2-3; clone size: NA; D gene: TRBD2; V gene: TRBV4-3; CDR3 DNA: TGCGCCAGCAGCCAAGATCTTCTAGCGGGGACTCAAGGGGGCACAGATACGCAGTATTTT; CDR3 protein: CASSQDLLAGTQGGTDTQYF
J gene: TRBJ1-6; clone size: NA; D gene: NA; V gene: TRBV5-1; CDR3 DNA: TGCGCCAGCAGCTTGGCACAGGGAGGGAATTCACCCCTCCACTTT; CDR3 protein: CASSLAQGGNSPLHF
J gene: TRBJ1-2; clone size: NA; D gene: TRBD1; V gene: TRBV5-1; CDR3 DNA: TGCGCCAGCAGCTTGGAAGACAGGGTCGGCTACACCTTC; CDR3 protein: CASSLEDRVGYTF
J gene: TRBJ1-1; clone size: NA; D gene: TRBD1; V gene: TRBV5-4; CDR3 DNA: TGTGCCAGCAGGCCGACAGGGGACACTGAAGCTTTCTTT; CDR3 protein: CASRPTGDTEAFF
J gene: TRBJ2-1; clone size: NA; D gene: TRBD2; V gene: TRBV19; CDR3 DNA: TGTGCCAGTAGTCTACTAGCGGGGGCCGACTCCTACAATGAGCAGTTCTTC; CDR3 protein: CASSLLAGADSYNEQFF
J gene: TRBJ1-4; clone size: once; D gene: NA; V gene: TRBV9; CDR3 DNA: TGTGCCAGCAGCGTAGGGGAGGGGACTAATGAAAAACTGTTTTTT; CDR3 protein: CASSVGEGTNEKLFF
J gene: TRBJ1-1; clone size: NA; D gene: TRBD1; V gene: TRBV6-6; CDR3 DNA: TGTGCCAGCAGGCACAGGGGGATGAACACTGAAGCTTTCTTT; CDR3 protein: CASRHRGMNTEAFF
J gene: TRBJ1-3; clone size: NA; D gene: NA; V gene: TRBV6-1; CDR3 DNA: TGTGCCAGCAGGACACGCTCTGGAAACACCATATATTTT; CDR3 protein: CASRTRSGNTIYF
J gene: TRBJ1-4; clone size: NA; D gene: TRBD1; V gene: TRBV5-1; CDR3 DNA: TGCGCCAGCAGCTTGACAGGGGTAAATGAAAAACTGTTTTTT; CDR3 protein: CASSLTGVNEKLFF
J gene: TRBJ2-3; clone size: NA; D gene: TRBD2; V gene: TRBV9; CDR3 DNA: TGTGCCAGCAGCCCCCGGGGGGGAGGCTCCACAGATACGCAGTATTTT; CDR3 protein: CASSPRGGGSTDTQYF
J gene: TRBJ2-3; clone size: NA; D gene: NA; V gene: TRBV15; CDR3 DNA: TGTGCCACCAGCAATGAGCGGGGCAGGGGAAGCACAGATACGCAGTATTTT; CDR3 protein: CATSNERGRGSTDTQYF
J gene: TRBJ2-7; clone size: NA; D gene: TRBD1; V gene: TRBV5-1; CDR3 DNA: TGCGCCAGCAGCTCCGGGGACAGGGGTTCCCTCAAGCAGTACTTC; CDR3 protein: CASSSGDRGSLKQYF
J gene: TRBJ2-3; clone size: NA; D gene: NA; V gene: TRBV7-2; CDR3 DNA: TGTGCCAGCAGCTTAGTGGTCGGGGGGCCGCAGGGTACGCAGTATTTT; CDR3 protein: CASSLVVGGPQGTQYF
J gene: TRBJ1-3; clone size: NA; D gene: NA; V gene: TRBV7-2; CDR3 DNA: TGTGCCAGCAGCTTAGTTGGCTTTTCTGGAAACACCATATATTTT; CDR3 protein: CASSLVGFSGNTIYF
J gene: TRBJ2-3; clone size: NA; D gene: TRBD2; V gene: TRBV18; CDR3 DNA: TGTGCCAGCTCCCCGGGGACTATCACAGATACGCAGTATTTT; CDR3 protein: CASSPGTITDTQYF
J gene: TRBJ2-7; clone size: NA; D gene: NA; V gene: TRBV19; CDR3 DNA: TGTGCCAGTAGTACGCAGGGTTCCTACGAGCAGTACTTC; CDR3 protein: CASSTQGSYEQYF
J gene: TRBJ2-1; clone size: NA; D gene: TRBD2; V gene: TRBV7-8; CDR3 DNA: TGTGCCAGCAGCTTAGCGCTACGCGGGGGGGCCTACAATGAGCAGTTCTTC; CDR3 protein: CASSLALRGGAYNEQFF
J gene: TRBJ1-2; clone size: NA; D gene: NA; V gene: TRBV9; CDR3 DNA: TGTGCCAGCAGCGTAGGGTGGGCAGGGCCTAACTATGGCTACACCTTC; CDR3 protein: CASSVGWAGPNYGYTF
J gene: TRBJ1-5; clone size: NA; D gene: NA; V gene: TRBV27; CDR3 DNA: TGTGCCAGCAGTTTTGGTGGGGGCCTAGGGAATCAGCCCCAGCATTTT; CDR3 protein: CASSFGGGLGNQPQHF
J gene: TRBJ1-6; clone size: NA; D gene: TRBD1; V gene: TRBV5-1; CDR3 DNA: TGCGCCAGCAGCACAGGACAGGGGCTGTCACCCCTCCACTTT; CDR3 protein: CASSTGQGLSPLHF
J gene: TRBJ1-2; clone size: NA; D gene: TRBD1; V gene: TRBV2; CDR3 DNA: TGTGCCAGCGGGGAGACAGGGAGAAGCCCTTATGGCTACACCTTC; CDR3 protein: CASGETGRSPYGYTF
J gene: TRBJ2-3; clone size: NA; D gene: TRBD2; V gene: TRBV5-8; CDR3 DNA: TGTGCCAGCAGCCAAGGACTAGCGGGGGCCGGAGATACGCAGTATTTT; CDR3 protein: CASSQGLAGAGDTQYF
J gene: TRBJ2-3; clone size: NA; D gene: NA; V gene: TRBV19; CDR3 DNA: TGTGCCAGTAAGCGGAGAAACGGGGTGGTAGATACGCAGTATTTT; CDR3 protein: CASKRRNGVVDTQYF
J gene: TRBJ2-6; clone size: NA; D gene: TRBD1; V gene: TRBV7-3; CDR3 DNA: TGTGCCAGCAGCTTAAGGCCCACAGGACAGGGGGACTCTGGGGCCAACGTCCTGACTTTC; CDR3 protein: CASSLRPTGQGDSGANVLTF
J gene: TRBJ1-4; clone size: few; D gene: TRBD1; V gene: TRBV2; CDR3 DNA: TGTGCCAGCAGAAAACAGGGGGCGGCTAATGAAAAACTGTTTTTT; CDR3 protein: CASRKQGAANEKLFF
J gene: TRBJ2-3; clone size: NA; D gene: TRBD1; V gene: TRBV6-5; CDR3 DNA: TGTGCCAGCAGAGCCGGGACAGGGGGCACAGATACGCAGTATTTT; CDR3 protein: CASRAGTGGTDTQYF
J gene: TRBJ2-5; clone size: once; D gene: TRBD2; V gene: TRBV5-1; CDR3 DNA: TGCGCCAGCAGCAAGACTAGCGGGGCGATCCAAGAGACCCAGTACTTC; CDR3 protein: CASSKTSGAIQETQYF
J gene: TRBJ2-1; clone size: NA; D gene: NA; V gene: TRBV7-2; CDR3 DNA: TGTGCCAGCAGCCCCGGCGGGGTCTACAATGAGCAGTTCTTC; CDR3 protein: CASSPGGVYNEQFF
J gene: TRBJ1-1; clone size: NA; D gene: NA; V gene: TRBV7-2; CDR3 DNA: TGTGCCAGCAGCTTATTGGCAGGGGTGAACACTGAAGCTTTCTTT; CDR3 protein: CASSLLAGVNTEAFF
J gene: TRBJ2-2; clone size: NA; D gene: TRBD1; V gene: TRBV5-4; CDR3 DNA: TGTGCCAGCAGCTTTGCGTATTCCGGGACAGGGGTAACCGGGGAGCTGTTTTTT; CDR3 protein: CASSFAYSGTGVTGELFF
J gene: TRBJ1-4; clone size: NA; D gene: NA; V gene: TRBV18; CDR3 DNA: TGTGCCAGCTCACCACGGACAGCAACTAATGAAAAACTGTTTTTT; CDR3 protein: CASSPRTATNEKLFF
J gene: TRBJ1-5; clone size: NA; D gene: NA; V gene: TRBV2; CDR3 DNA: TGTGCCAGCAGTGAAGAACAGGGTTATCAGCCCCAGCATTTT; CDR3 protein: CASSEEQGYQPQHF
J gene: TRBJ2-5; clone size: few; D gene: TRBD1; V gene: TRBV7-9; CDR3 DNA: TGTGCCAGCAGTTCCGGGACAGGGGCGCAAGAGACCCAGTACTTC; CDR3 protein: CASSSGTGAQETQYF
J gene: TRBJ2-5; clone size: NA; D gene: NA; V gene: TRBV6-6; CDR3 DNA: TGTGCCAGCACCCAGAGAGGCAGCGCCCAAGAGACCCAGTACTTC; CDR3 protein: CASTQRGSAQETQYF
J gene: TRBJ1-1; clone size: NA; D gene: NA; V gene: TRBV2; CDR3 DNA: TGTGCCAGCAGGCTCGAAACAGTGACTGAAGCTTTCTTT; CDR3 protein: CASRLETVTEAFF